One T cell receptor beta chain is described in this entry. Its antigen is unknown. These data are taken from a study of T cell responses to AZD1222 COVID-19 vaccine. TCRdb's table, derived via immunoSEQ multiplex PCR, lists solely in-frame clones and lacks some. The repertoire consists of 90,000 to 120,000 clones, with roughly 87% occurring once and the leading ten covering 3% to 3.5%. Germline V gene sequence: CDR1 SGHTA, CDR2 FQGNSA. The CDR3 covers 15 residues. V shed 5 bases and J shed 6 bases, with 19 bases lying between them. Overall study findings and caveats: A rise in Spike-specific TCR breadth and depth followed two AZD1222 doses. The reported proportion of spike-specific TCRs targeting unmutated variant regions was nearly half. Baseline serology detected seropositivity in only 6 or 7 AZD1222 recipients. Donors were mostly white British, more females; clonal diversity possibly underestimated.

The rearrangement links TRBV7-2 to TRBJ2-5; D call uncertain. This specimen consisted of peripheral blood, obtained on day 0 of MenACWY control vaccination. The sequence derives from an adult in good health. CDR3 in DNA: TGTGCCAGCAGCCAACTCAGCTTGGGGTCAAAGACCCAGTACTTC. Protein product: CASSQLSLGSKTQYF.